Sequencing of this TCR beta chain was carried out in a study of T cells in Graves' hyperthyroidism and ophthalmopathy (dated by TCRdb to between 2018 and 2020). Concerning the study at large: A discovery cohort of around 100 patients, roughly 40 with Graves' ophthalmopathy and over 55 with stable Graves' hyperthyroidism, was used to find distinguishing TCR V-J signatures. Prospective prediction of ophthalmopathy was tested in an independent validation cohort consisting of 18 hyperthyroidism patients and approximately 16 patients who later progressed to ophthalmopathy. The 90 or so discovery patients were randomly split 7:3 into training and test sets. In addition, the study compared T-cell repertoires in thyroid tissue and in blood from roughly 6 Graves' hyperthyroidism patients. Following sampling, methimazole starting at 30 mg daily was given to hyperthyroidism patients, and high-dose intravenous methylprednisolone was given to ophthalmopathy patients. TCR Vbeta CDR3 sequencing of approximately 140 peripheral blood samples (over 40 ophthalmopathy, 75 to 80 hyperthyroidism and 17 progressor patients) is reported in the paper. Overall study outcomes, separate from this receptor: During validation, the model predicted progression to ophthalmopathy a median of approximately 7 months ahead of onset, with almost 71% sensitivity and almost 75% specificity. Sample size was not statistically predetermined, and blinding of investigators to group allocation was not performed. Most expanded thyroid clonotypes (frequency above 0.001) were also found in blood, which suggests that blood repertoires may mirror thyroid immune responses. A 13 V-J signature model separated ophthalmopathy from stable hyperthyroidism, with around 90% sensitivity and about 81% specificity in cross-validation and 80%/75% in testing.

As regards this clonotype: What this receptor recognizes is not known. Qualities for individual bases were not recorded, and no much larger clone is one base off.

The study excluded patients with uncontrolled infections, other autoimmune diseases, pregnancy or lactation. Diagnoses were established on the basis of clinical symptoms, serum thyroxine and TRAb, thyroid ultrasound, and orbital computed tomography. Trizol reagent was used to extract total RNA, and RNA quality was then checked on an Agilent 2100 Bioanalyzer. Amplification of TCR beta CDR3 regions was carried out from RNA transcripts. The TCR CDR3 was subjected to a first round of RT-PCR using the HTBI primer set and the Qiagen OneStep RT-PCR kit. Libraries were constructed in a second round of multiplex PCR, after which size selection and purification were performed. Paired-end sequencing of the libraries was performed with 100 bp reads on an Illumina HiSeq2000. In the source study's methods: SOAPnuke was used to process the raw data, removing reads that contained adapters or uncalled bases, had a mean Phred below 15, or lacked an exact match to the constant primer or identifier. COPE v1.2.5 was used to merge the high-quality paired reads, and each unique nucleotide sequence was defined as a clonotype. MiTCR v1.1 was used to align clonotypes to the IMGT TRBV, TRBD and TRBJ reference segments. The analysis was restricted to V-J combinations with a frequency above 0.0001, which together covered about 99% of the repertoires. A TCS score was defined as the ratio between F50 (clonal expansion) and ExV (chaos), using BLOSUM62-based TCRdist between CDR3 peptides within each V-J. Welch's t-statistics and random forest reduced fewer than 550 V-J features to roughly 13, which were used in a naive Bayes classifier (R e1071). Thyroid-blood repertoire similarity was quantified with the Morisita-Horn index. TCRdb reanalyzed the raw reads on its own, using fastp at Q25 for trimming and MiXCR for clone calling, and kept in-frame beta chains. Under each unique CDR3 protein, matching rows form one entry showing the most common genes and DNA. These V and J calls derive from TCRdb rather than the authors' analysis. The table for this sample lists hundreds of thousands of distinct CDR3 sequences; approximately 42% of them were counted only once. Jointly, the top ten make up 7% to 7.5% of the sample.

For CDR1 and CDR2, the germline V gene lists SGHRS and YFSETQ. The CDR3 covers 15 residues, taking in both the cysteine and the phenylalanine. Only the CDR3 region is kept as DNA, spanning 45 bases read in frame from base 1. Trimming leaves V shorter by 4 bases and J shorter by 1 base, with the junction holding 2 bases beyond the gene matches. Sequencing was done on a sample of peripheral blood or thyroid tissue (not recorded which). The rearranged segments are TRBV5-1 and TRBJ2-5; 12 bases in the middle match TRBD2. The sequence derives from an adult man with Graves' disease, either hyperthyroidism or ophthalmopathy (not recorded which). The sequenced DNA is TGCGCCAGCAGCCCTAGCGGGGGGGGCCAAGAGACCCAGTACTTC. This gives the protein CASSPSGGGQETQYF.